This T cell receptor beta chain was sequenced for a study of blood T cell repertoires in COVID-19. TCRdb's copy holds only in-frame clones and misses some; the assay was immunoSEQ multiplex PCR. The sample records approximately 450,000 clones, 87% being singletons. This CDR3 comprises 12 residues. Germline lookup yields CDR1 SGHRS and CDR2 YFSETQ. The ends lost 4 bases at V and 6 bases at J; junction bases unmatched: 2. Material for sequencing was PBMCs or T cells enriched from blood (not recorded which). The chain recombines TRBV5-1 with TRBJ1-1; 8 nucleotides agree with TRBD1. This receptor was obtained from a woman aged 18-29 years with acute COVID-19. The CDR3 protein is CASSAQGAEAFF. CDR3 DNA: TGCGCCAGCAGCGCACAGGGGGCTGAAGCTTTCTTT. The full variable domain, rest sourced from reference TRBV5-1 and TRBJ1-1, is KAGVTQTPRYLIKTRGQQVTLSCSPISGHRSVSWYQQTPGQGLQFLFEYFSETQRNKGNFPGRFSGRQFSNSRSEMNVSTLELGDSALYLCASSAQGAEAFFGQGTRLTVV.